The entry that follows covers one T cell receptor (beta chain) sequence. Antigen specificity is unknown. The authors isolated total RNA from whole blood without sorting T cells. Germline V gene lookup returns CDR1 LNHDA and CDR2 SQIVND (reference sequence). CDR3 length equals 15 residues. This record comes from a study of monozygotic twins with inflammatory bowel disease. Study observations and caveats: Relative clonotype sharing with others was diminished in IBD patients versus healthy twins, particularly with disease activity. Results did not support any single strong IBD-associated signal or clonotype.

Used for each TCR library was roughly 3,300 ng of total RNA. TCRdb derives one entry per CDR3 protein from the 5' RACE reads, leaving out DNA. The sample spans 200,000 to 250,000 distinct CDR3 sequences; the ten largest clones claim 7.7%. Sample: blood. The TCR sequence derives from a human donor with ulcerative colitis or Crohn's disease, or a healthy co-twin of an affected twin (not recorded which). The rearrangement uses TRBV19 and TRBJ2-5; TCRdb selects TRBD2, and the lack of DNA leaves this call unchecked. This CDR3 reads CASSIPREGQETQYF.